These 28 T cell receptor beta chains came from one sample sequenced in a study of shared clonotypes between healthy human individuals. Profiled with immunoSEQ multiplex PCR; TCRdb holds only in-frame clones, not every one. The sample shows approximately 460,000 clones, about 74% of them seen only once. The sample consisted of PBMCs. These TCRs come from a woman between 40 and 50 years old in good health. Some clones in this sample may be carry-over from other donors' samples.

The chain joins TRBV30 to TRBJ2-5; D is tentatively TRBD1 or TRBD2 (5 bases each). V lost 1 base and J lost 10, with 22 bases in between. This CDR3 has 15 residues. Germline-derived CDR1 and CDR2 are GTSNPN and SVGIG (reference sequence). CDR3 in DNA: TGTGCCTGGAGTGCACGCGACGGTGCCCCGAGGGGCCAGTACTTC. It specifies CAWSARDGAPRGQYF.

This clone was detected once. CDR3 nucleotide sequence: TGTGCCAGCAGCTCCCCCACAGGATCTAACTATGGCTACACCTTC. Translation: CASSSPTGSNYGYTF. The V and J genes are TRBV5-4 and TRBJ1-2, with D maybe TRBD1 (5 bases). This CDR3 is 15 amino acids long. The germline CDR1 and CDR2 sequences are SGHNT and YYREEE (reference sequence). With 3 bases removed from V and 0 bases from J, the gap between germline ends came to 12 bases.

Regarding this clone: It is likely a read error: a sequence one base away is far more abundant. The chain recombines TRBV18 with TRBJ2-7; TRBD1 is a possible D gene (6 bases). CDR3 length: 14 amino acids. Germline V gives CDR1 KGHSH, CDR2 LQKENI. CDR3 loop: CANSPGWDTYEQYF. DNA of the CDR3: TGTGCCAACTCACCTGGCTGGGACACATACGAGCAGTACTTC.

A word on this clone: This likely stems from a read error, as it lies one base from a far larger clone. The chain is built from TRBV30 and TRBJ2-1; 10 nucleotides agree with TRBD2. Trimming cost V 2 bases and J 8 bases; bases outside gene matches: 12. Germline V CDR1 and CDR2: GTSNPN, SVGIG (reference sequence). This CDR3 comprises 16 residues. The CDR3 DNA reads TGTGCCTGGAGTCGGGTAACTAGCGGGACCGGGGATGAGCAGTTCTTC. The encoded protein is CAWSRVTSGTGDEQFF. Looking up the rest from reference TRBV30 and TRBJ2-1 gives the full variable domain: SQTIHQWPATLVQPVGSPLSLECTVEGTSNPNLYWYRQAAGRGLQLLFYSVGIGQISSEVPQNLSASRPQDRQFILSSKKLLLSDSGFYLCAWSRVTSGTGDEQFFGPGTRLTVL.

Worth noting for this clone: The likely explanation is a read error, given a far larger clone one base away. The rearrangement joins TRBV30 to TRBJ2-1, with D unclear. CDR3 length: 10 amino acids. Trimming took off 4 bases at V and 7 bases at J, with 5 bases between the two ends. From germline, CDR1 is GTSNPN and CDR2 SVGIG (reference sequence). CDR3 DNA sequence: TGTGCCTGGAATAGTAATGAGCAGTTCTTC. It yields the protein CAWNSNEQFF. Looking up the rest from reference TRBV30 and TRBJ2-1 gives the full variable domain: SQTIHQWPATLVQPVGSPLSLECTVEGTSNPNLYWYRQAAGRGLQLLFYSVGIGQISSEVPQNLSASRPQDRQFILSSKKLLLSDSGFYLCAWNSNEQFFGPGTRLTVL.

Concerning this clone: A far larger clone is one base from this, pointing to a likely read error. The chain combines TRBV30 with TRBJ2-5; D gene unclear. The V end was cut by 3 bases, the J end by 3 bases, with 14 bases between. CDR3 length: 14 residues. Germline V gene lookup returns CDR1 GTSNPN and CDR2 SVGIG (reference sequence). CDR3 sequence reads: CAWRRLLHKETQYF. In DNA form, the CDR3 reads TGTGCCTGGAGGAGGCTCCTGCACAAAGAGACCCAGTACTTC.

This sequence joins TRBV7-8 and TRBJ2-6; unclear D gene. The V gene's germline CDR1 is SGHVS and CDR2 FQNEAQ. The CDR3 covers 14 residues. V lost 5 bases to trimming and J lost 1 base, with 6 bases between them. CDR3 region: CASSRGSGANVLTF. CDR3 DNA: TGTGCCAGCAGCCGCGGATCTGGGGCCAACGTCCTGACTTTC.

The V gene is TRBV25-1, the J gene TRBJ2-2; no reliable D call. The CDR3 is made up of 11 amino acids. V dropped 5 bases and J dropped 8 bases, with 6 bases sitting between them. Germline CDR1 MGHDK, CDR2 SYGVNS. CDR3 protein: CASSYLGELFF. The CDR3 region has the DNA TGTGCCAGCAGTTATTTGGGGGAGCTGTTTTTT.

V gene TRBV5-4 combines with J gene TRBJ2-2, with 8 bases matching TRBD1. CDR3 length: 17 residues. The ends lost 4 bases at V and 7 bases at J; junction bases unmatched: 15. CDR1 and CDR2 from the germline V gene are SGHNT and YYREEE (reference sequence). CDR3 nucleotide sequence: TGTGCCAGCAGCCCTTTCGCCACCGCGACAGGGGTCGGGGAGCTGTTTTTT. It translates to CASSPFATATGVGELFF.

The rearrangement uses TRBV7-2 and TRBJ2-5, with 8 bases lining up with TRBD1. The DNA end favors TRBJ2-7, so the J call may be wrong. Germline loops: CDR1 SGHTA, CDR2 FQGNSA. The CDR3 spans 15 residues. For the CDR3, the DNA is TGTGCCAGCAGCTTAGGACAGGGGCCGCGGCACGAGCAGTACTTC. Translation gives CASSLGQGPRHEQYF.

The CDR3 is CASSLSSQRNTEAFF. CDR3 nucleotide sequence: TGTGCCAGCAGTTTAAGCTCCCAACGAAACACTGAAGCTTTCTTT. The chain carries TRBV28 and TRBJ1-1; D ambiguous. This CDR3 is built from 15 residues. V was pared by 2 bases and J by 2 bases, with 12 bases between. CDR1 is MDHEN and CDR2 is SYDVKM in the germline V gene.

The rearrangement uses TRBV4-3 and TRBJ2-5, with TRBD1 matching 7 bases. The V segment lost 3 bases and the J segment 1 base; nucleotides outside the gene matches: 2. Germline V gives CDR1 LGHNA, CDR2 YSLEER. This CDR3 has 14 amino acids. Here the CDR3 DNA reads TGCGCCAGCAGCCAGGGACAGTTCCAAGAGACCCAGTACTTC. Translated: CASSQGQFQETQYF.

This clone was counted between two and nine times. A far larger clone lies a single base away; this is likely a read error. This CDR3 is also generated by other DNA sequences in the sample. CDR3 in DNA: TGTGCCTGGAGCCGCCAGGTTCGACAAGAGACCCAGTACTTC. Its translation: CAWSRQVRQETQYF. V and J are TRBV30 and TRBJ2-5; no reliable D call. The CDR3 runs to 14 residues. The germline V and J ends were trimmed by 3 bases and 2 bases, with 13 bases remaining between them. CDR1 and CDR2 (germline): GTSNPN, SVGIG (reference sequence).

This clone was seen more than once but under ten times. The gene calls are TRBV29-1 and TRBJ1-4; 9 bases agree with TRBD1. Germline CDR1 reads SQVTM; CDR2 reads ANQGSEA. V lost 5 bases and J lost 8; bases outside the gene matches: 9. The CDR3 extends over 14 amino acids. CDR3 DNA: TGCAGCGTTAACACAGGGGGCAGAGGAGAAAAACTGTTTTTT. Translated, it gives CSVNTGGRGEKLFF.

This chain connects TRBV10-3 to TRBJ2-1; 8 bases are shared with TRBD1. The CDR3 covers 16 residues. Germline trimming cut 5 bases from V and 3 bases from J; bases unmatched to any gene: 9. Germline CDR1 is ENHRY and CDR2 is SYGVKD. CDR3 in DNA: TGTGCCATCAGTTCCGACTGGGGACAGGTCTACAATGAGCAGTTCTTC. It yields the protein CAISSDWGQVYNEQFF.

This chain uses TRBV4-1 with TRBJ1-4; D remains unclear. V was cut by 1 base and J by 7 bases, with 16 bases left in between. Germline-derived CDR1 and CDR2 are MGHRA and YSYEKL. The CDR3 sequence is 16 residues long. This CDR3 is CASSQVPVPFGEKLFF. The DNA for the CDR3 is TGCGCCAGCAGCCAAGTTCCCGTTCCGTTCGGTGAAAAACTGTTTTTT.

The V and J genes are TRBV15 and TRBJ1-5; D call uncertain. Per germline, CDR1 LNHNV and CDR2 YYDKDF (reference sequence). The ends were cut back, 4 bases at V and 0 bases at J, with 7 bases in the middle. CDR3 size: 14 residues. The CDR3 region is CATSNTDSNQPQHF. The CDR3 region has the DNA TGTGCCACCAGCAACACTGATAGCAATCAGCCCCAGCATTTT.

The table lists this clone with many counts. The V gene is TRBV28, the J gene TRBJ2-7, with 7 bases lining up with TRBD1. The CDR3 has 16 residues. V shed 7 bases, J shed 2 bases, and the junction held 14 bases outside the gene matches. Germline V gene data show CDR1 as MDHEN and CDR2 as SYDVKM. The CDR3: CASTFHRGMGPYEQYF. The CDR3 DNA reads TGTGCCAGCACATTCCACAGGGGAATGGGTCCCTACGAGCAGTACTTC.

The chain carries TRBV19 and TRBJ2-7, with 10 bases aligning to TRBD2. The CDR3 contains 15 residues. Germline CDR1 LNHDA, CDR2 SQIVND (reference sequence). With 6 bases clipped from V and 2 bases from J, the junction kept 7 bases outside the gene matches. CDR3 amino acids: CASRQTLAGAYEQYF. The CDR3 DNA reads as TGTGCCAGTAGGCAAACGCTAGCGGGAGCCTACGAGCAGTACTTC.

The chain carries TRBV11-2 and TRBJ2-7, with D possibly being TRBD1 or TRBD2 (6 bases each). Trimming removed 3 bases from V and 5 bases from J, with 17 bases in between. The CDR3 sequence is 15 residues long. Germline V gene data show CDR1 as SGHAT and CDR2 as FQNNGV. The CDR3 spells CASSFNPGGGNEQYF. Written as DNA, the CDR3 is TGTGCCAGCAGCTTTAACCCCGGGGGCGGGAACGAGCAGTACTTC. Full variable domain (missing parts from reference TRBV11-2 and TRBJ2-7): EAGVAQSPRYKIIEKRQSVAFWCNPISGHATLYWYQQILGQGPKLLIQFQNNGVVDDSQLPKDRFSAERLKGVDSTLKIQPAKLEDSAVYLCASSFNPGGGNEQYFGPGTRLTVT.

Turning to this clone: A far larger clone is only one base removed, so a read error is likely. This specimen includes other DNA sequences encoding the same CDR3. The chain recombines TRBV30 with TRBJ2-7; D unclear. This CDR3 spans 11 amino acids. Germline-derived CDR1 and CDR2 are GTSNPN and SVGIG (reference sequence). The ends were cut back, 3 bases at V and 6 bases at J, with 9 bases in the middle. CDR3 loop: CAWSLQGEQYF. The CDR3 nucleotides read TGTGCCTGGAGCTTACAAGGCGAGCAGTACTTC. The entire variable domain, with the rest obtained from reference TRBV30 and TRBJ2-7, is as follows: SQTIHQWPATLVQPVGSPLSLECTVEGTSNPNLYWYRQAAGRGLQLLFYSVGIGQISSEVPQNLSASRPQDRQFILSSKKLLLSDSGFYLCAWSLQGEQYFGPGTRLTVT.

V usage is TRBV30 and J usage is TRBJ2-1; D uncertain. In germline, CDR1 is GTSNPN, CDR2 SVGIG (reference sequence). This CDR3 region has 13 residues. V shed 5 bases and J shed 2 bases, with 10 bases lying between them. CDR3 nucleotide sequence: TGTGCCTGGGTAGACGCTCCCTACAATGAGCAGTTCTTC. As protein: CAWVDAPYNEQFF.

The rearrangement joins TRBV4-1 to TRBJ1-4, with a weak D call TRBD1 (6 bases). Germline CDR1 MGHRA, CDR2 YSYEKL. The CDR3 is made up of 17 amino acids. V was clipped by 4 bases and J by 0 bases, with 15 bases between them. For the CDR3, the DNA is TGCGCCAGCAGCCTCCAGGCTGGGGGGCCAACTAATGAAAAACTGTTTTTT. Amino acids: CASSLQAGGPTNEKLFF.

As for this clone: One base away lies a much larger clone, so this may be a sequencing read error. The CDR3 carries no conserved terminal phenylalanine or tryptophan, so it likely arises from a read error. This sample also contains other DNA sequences that code for the same CDR3. The chain links TRBV27 to TRBJ2-7; D might be TRBD1 (6 bases). The CDR3 runs 17 residues. The germline V gene has CDR1 MNHEY and CDR2 SMNVEV (reference sequence). V lost 5 bases to trimming and J lost 1 base, with 21 bases between them. The CDR3 spells CASSTFGGRGNSYEQYL. CDR3 nucleotide sequence: TGTGCCAGCAGTACCTTCGGTGGCAGGGGCAATTCCTACGAGCAGTACCTC.

The chain uses TRBV30 and TRBJ2-5, with 10 bases that match TRBD1. CDR3 size: 16 residues. The V gene's germline CDR1 is GTSNPN and CDR2 SVGIG (reference sequence). V shed 4 bases and J 5 bases; nucleotides not matched to a gene: 13. The CDR3 sequence is CAWNRDTGTGAETQYF. In DNA, the CDR3 is TGTGCCTGGAATAGGGACACCGGGACAGGGGCGGAGACCCAGTACTTC.

V gene TRBV19 combines with J gene TRBJ1-4, with D uncertain. The CDR3 loop spans 15 amino acids. Germline-derived CDR1 and CDR2 are LNHDA and SQIVND (reference sequence). The germline V and J ends were trimmed by 1 base and 6 bases, with 12 bases remaining between them. The CDR3 region is CASSIVDRGYEKLFF. CDR3 coding DNA: TGTGCCAGTAGTATAGTCGACCGCGGCTATGAAAAACTGTTTTTT.

The genes are TRBV5-4 and TRBJ2-3, with D perhaps matching TRBD1 or TRBD2 (5 bases each). The V and J ends lost 4 bases and 1 base respectively, with 7 bases between them. The CDR3 extends over 13 amino acids. Germline lookup yields CDR1 SGHNT and CDR2 YYREEE (reference sequence). As DNA, the CDR3 is TGTGCCAGCAGCCGGGACCGCACAGATACGCAGTATTTT. Translating it yields CASSRDRTDTQYF.

The V and J genes are TRBV28 and TRBJ1-1; 7 nucleotides agree with TRBD1. Germline lookup yields CDR1 MDHEN and CDR2 SYDVKM. The CDR3 spans 13 residues. V was clipped by 4 bases and J by 4 bases; unmatched bases: 3. The CDR3 loop reads CASSYRGGTEAFF. The CDR3 nucleotides read TGTGCCAGCAGTTACAGGGGAGGCACTGAAGCTTTCTTT.